This passage covers 22 T cell receptor beta chains from one sample sequenced in a study of cytomegalovirus exposure and HLA in healthy donors. PCR involved 60 Vbeta and 13 Jbeta primers. TCRdb's copy holds only in-frame clones and misses some; the assay was immunoSEQ multiplex PCR. The sample lists about 140,000 clones; roughly 62% were seen once. The sample was PBMCs. The receptors come from a man between 60 and 75 years old in good health and CMV-seronegative.

V usage is TRBV5-6 and J usage is TRBJ2-7; D call uncertain. V lost 0 bases and J lost 5, with 15 bases in between. This CDR3 has 15 amino acids. Germline V lookup: CDR1 SGHDT, CDR2 YYEEEE. Here the CDR3 DNA reads TGTGCCAGCAGCTTGGCGGTGTCAGGTTTCAACGAGCAGTACTTC. Translated: CASSLAVSGFNEQYF.

The chain couples TRBV5-1 to TRBJ2-3; D call uncertain. Germline CDR1 reads SGHRS; CDR2 reads YFSETQ. Deletions cut 1 base from V and 0 bases from J, with 6 bases between. The CDR3 spans 14 residues. As DNA, the CDR3 is TGCGCCAGCAGCTTGTTACAGAGCACAGATACGCAGTATTTT. This encodes CASSLLQSTDTQYF.

V usage is TRBV30 and J usage is TRBJ1-1; D is possibly TRBD1 (6 bases). Germline loops: CDR1 GTSNPN, CDR2 SVGIG (reference sequence). Trimming took off 2 bases at V and 2 bases at J, with 12 bases between the two ends. The CDR3 runs 14 residues. The chain's CDR3 is CAWSPGQYNTEAFF. DNA for the CDR3: TGTGCCTGGAGTCCCGGACAGTATAACACTGAAGCTTTCTTT.

The CDR3 coding sequence is TGTGCCAGCAACAGGGGGACTGAAGCTTTCTTT. Amino acid sequence: CASNRGTEAFF. The chain links TRBV6-5 to TRBJ1-1, with 8 bases fitting TRBD1. The CDR3 sequence is 11 residues long. V dropped 7 bases and J dropped 5; count of bases not matched to a gene: 0. CDR1 and CDR2 (germline): MNHEY, SVGAGI.

The V and J genes are TRBV30 and TRBJ1-5; D is perhaps TRBD1 (5 bases). This CDR3 is built from 14 residues. Germline assignment: CDR1 GTSNPN and CDR2 SVGIG (reference sequence). Trimming shortened V by 3 bases and J by 6 bases, and 15 bases separated the two germline ends. This CDR3 reads CAWSPTGLSQPQHF. The DNA for the CDR3 is TGTGCCTGGAGCCCGACGGGACTAAGTCAGCCCCAGCATTTT.

The rearrangement uses TRBV4-2 and TRBJ1-2; the D is unclear. CDR1 and CDR2 (germline): LGHNA, YNFKEQ. V dropped 0 bases and J dropped 5 bases, with 4 bases sitting between them. This CDR3 region has 12 residues. The chain's CDR3 is CASSQEQYGYTF. In nucleotides, the CDR3 is TGTGCCAGCAGCCAAGAACAGTATGGCTACACCTTC.

This clone was seen a handful of times. The rearrangement uses TRBV5-4 and TRBJ2-1, with 8 bases fitting TRBD2. Germline V lookup: CDR1 SGHNT, CDR2 YYREEE (reference sequence). CDR3 length: 13 amino acids. V lost 3 bases, J lost 8 bases, and 4 bases stayed unmatched. CDR3 protein: CASSSPGGDEQFF. In nucleotides, the CDR3 is TGTGCCAGCAGCTCCCCGGGGGGGGATGAGCAGTTCTTC.

The chain recombines TRBV29-1 with TRBJ1-1, with D tentatively TRBD1 (5 bases). CDR1 SQVTM and CDR2 ANQGSEA come from the germline V gene. V lost 0 bases and J 1 base, leaving 9 bases between the germline ends. The CDR3 has 14 amino acids. The CDR3 protein is CSVEEGLGNTEAFF. CDR3 in DNA: TGCAGCGTTGAAGAGGGGCTTGGGAACACTGAAGCTTTCTTT.

V and J are TRBV10-3 and TRBJ2-5, with D perhaps matching TRBD1 (6 bases). The CDR3 is 13 amino acids. V was trimmed by 1 base and J by 7 bases, leaving 10 bases between them. The germline V gene encodes CDR1 ENHRY and CDR2 SYGVKD. The CDR3 is CAISEYREGTQYF. The CDR3 bases are TGTGCCATCAGTGAGTACAGGGAAGGGACCCAGTACTTC.

The chain uses TRBV7-8 and TRBJ2-7; possibly TRBD1 for D (5 bases). Trimming cost V 5 bases and J 3 bases, with 20 bases left between them. CDR3 size: 16 residues. Germline CDR1 is SGHVS and CDR2 is FQNEAQ. The CDR3 nucleotides are TGTGCCAGCAGCCTCGAACACCAGGGTGAGGACTACGAGCAGTACTTC. Amino acid sequence: CASSLEHQGEDYEQYF.

This clone was detected a few times. The rearrangement uses TRBV2 and TRBJ1-4; 8 bases match TRBD1. V shed 5 bases, J shed 3 bases, and the junction held 2 bases outside the gene matches. This CDR3 contains 14 residues. Germline loops: CDR1 SNHLY, CDR2 FYNNEI. In nucleotides, the CDR3 is TGTGCCAGCAGTCGGACAGGGTCTAATGAAAAACTGTTTTTT. Its protein is CASSRTGSNEKLFF. The full variable domain, rest sourced from reference TRBV2 and TRBJ1-4, is EPEVTQTPSHQVTQMGQEVILRCVPISNHLYFYWYRQILGQKVEFLVSFYNNEISEKSEIFDDQFSVERPDGSNFTLKIRSTKLEDSAMYFCASSRTGSNEKLFFGSGTQLSVL.

The chain links TRBV6-5 to TRBJ1-1, with 9 bases aligning to TRBD1. V was pared by 6 bases and J by 5 bases, with 10 bases of the junction left unmatched. The CDR3 totals 15 residues. Germline CDR1 and CDR2: MNHEY and SVGAGI. CDR3: CASRELQGASTEAFF. Written as DNA, the CDR3 is TGTGCCAGCAGGGAATTACAGGGGGCGAGTACTGAAGCTTTCTTT.

The chain carries TRBV5-5 and TRBJ2-6; possible D gene TRBD1, 6 bases. Deletions cut 0 bases from V and 0 bases from J, with 10 bases between. Germline-derived CDR1 and CDR2 are SGHKS and YYEKEE (reference sequence). The CDR3 is made up of 17 amino acids. The DNA for the CDR3 is TGTGCCAGCAGCTTGGTAGGGGGTAGCTCTGGGGCCAACGTCCTGACTTTC. The encoded protein is CASSLVGGSSGANVLTF. The complete variable domain, with remaining parts taken from reference TRBV5-5 and TRBJ2-6, reads DAGVTQSPTHLIKTRGQQVTLRCSPISGHKSVSWYQQVLGQGPQFIFQYYEKEERGRGNFPDRFSARQFPNYSSELNVNALLLGDSALYLCASSLVGGSSGANVLTFGAGSRLTVL.

The chain combines TRBV30 with TRBJ2-2, with D possibly being TRBD2 (5 bases). The germline CDR1 and CDR2 sequences are GTSNPN and SVGIG (reference sequence). The V gene lost 3 bases and the J gene lost 5 bases, with 13 bases spanning the gap. The CDR3 covers 14 residues. The CDR3 sequence: CAWSGTSMTGELFF. CDR3 bases: TGTGCCTGGAGCGGAACTAGTATGACCGGGGAGCTGTTTTTT.

This clone turned up a few times. The chain uses TRBV30 and TRBJ2-2, with 7 nucleotides matching TRBD1. The CDR3 length is 16 residues. In germline, CDR1 is GTSNPN, CDR2 SVGIG (reference sequence). The V segment lost 2 bases and the J segment 3 bases; nucleotides outside the gene matches: 9. The CDR3 here is CAWSLGTGEDTGELFF. DNA of the CDR3: TGTGCCTGGAGTTTGGGTACAGGGGAAGACACCGGGGAGCTGTTTTTT.

The chain employs TRBV7-9 and TRBJ2-1; 7 nucleotides line up with TRBD2. This CDR3 region has 17 residues. Per the germline V gene, CDR1 is SEHNR and CDR2 is FQNEAQ (reference sequence). After removal of 5 bases from V and 5 bases from J, the junction contained 15 bases not matched to a gene. The CDR3 nucleotides read TGTGCCAGCAGCCCGCGGACTAGTCGGGGCCCCCACAATGAGCAGTTCTTC. This gives the protein CASSPRTSRGPHNEQFF.

A few counts support this clone. The chain links TRBV9 to TRBJ2-3, with D possibly TRBD1 on 6 matching bases. V lost 4 bases and J 4 bases, leaving 13 bases between the germline ends. Germline-derived CDR1 and CDR2 are SGDLS and YYNGEE. The CDR3 consists of 14 residues. CDR3 region: CASSRLQGPDTQYF. The CDR3 DNA follows: TGTGCCAGCAGCCGATTACAGGGCCCAGATACGCAGTATTTT.

The gene calls are TRBV4-2 and TRBJ2-5, with 11 bases identical to TRBD2. The germline V gene encodes CDR1 LGHNA and CDR2 YNFKEQ. The CDR3 is 18 amino acids. With 1 base clipped from V and 1 base from J, the junction kept 8 bases outside the gene matches. CDR3 amino acids: CASSQAGLAETVQETQYF. The CDR3 bases are TGTGCCAGCAGCCAAGCGGGACTAGCGGAGACCGTCCAAGAGACCCAGTACTTC.

This chain connects TRBV5-1 to TRBJ2-2; possible D gene TRBD2, 5 bases. CDR3 length: 15 residues. Germline assignment: CDR1 SGHRS and CDR2 YFSETQ. Deletions cut 1 base from V and 0 bases from J, with 7 bases between. CDR3 nucleotides: TGCGCCAGCAGCTTGAGCGGTTCGAACACCGGGGAGCTGTTTTTT. Its translation is CASSLSGSNTGELFF. Based on the CDR3 plus reference TRBV5-1 and TRBJ2-2, the full variable domain is KAGVTQTPRYLIKTRGQQVTLSCSPISGHRSVSWYQQTPGQGLQFLFEYFSETQRNKGNFPGRFSGRQFSNSRSEMNVSTLELGDSALYLCASSLSGSNTGELFFGEGSRLTVL.

CDR3 residues: CASSFSSYEQYF. The CDR3, as DNA: TGTGCCAGCAGTTTCAGCTCCTACGAGCAGTACTTC. The chain links TRBV28 to TRBJ2-7; D is unresolved. This CDR3 is built from 12 residues. The germline V and J ends were trimmed by 3 bases and 0 bases, with 3 bases remaining between them. Germline-derived CDR1 and CDR2 are MDHEN and SYDVKM.

This clone was detected once. The V call is TRBV19, the J call TRBJ2-7, with 11 nucleotides matching TRBD2. Germline assignment: CDR1 LNHDA and CDR2 SQIVND (reference sequence). J gave up 3 bases and V 6 bases, and 7 bases lay outside the gene matches. The CDR3 runs 15 residues. The CDR3 here is CASRKLAGAVYEQYF. CDR3 sequence (DNA): TGTGCCAGTAGAAAACTAGCGGGAGCTGTCTACGAGCAGTACTTC.

This clone occurred a few times. The chain recombines TRBV5-1 with TRBJ1-1, with D perhaps matching TRBD1 (5 bases). Germline CDR1 SGHRS, CDR2 YFSETQ. Trimming shortened V by 5 bases and J by 5 bases, and 16 bases separated the two germline ends. The CDR3 has 14 residues. The chain's CDR3 is CASSSQGGETEAFF. The CDR3 nucleotides are TGCGCCAGCAGTTCTCAGGGTGGAGAAACTGAAGCTTTCTTT.